This TCR beta chain was sequenced for a study of CD8+ T cells in alopecia areata. Isolated RNA was reverse transcribed into cDNA used as the sequencing template. Profiling relied on immunoSEQ multiplex PCR, and the TCRdb table lists in-frame clones only, not all of them. The sample lists 100,000 to 130,000 clones, under 60% occurring once. The germline CDR1 and CDR2 sequences are PRHDT and FYEKMQ (reference sequence). CDR3 size: 16 residues. V lost 5 bases and J lost 2; bases outside the gene matches: 3. As part of sample collection, lesional scalp punch biopsies and peripheral blood were taken from alopecia areata patients.

Sequences were obtained from NKG2D-low CD8+ T cells sorted from blood. The V call is TRBV13, the J call TRBJ2-1; 13 bases line up with TRBD2. This sequence originates from a human donor with alopecia areata. The CDR3 reads CASSPGTSGTYNEQFF. The CDR3 DNA follows: TGTGCCAGCAGCCCGGGGACTAGCGGGACCTACAATGAGCAGTTCTTC.